The 15 T cell receptor beta chains reported below all come from one sample, sequenced in a study of cytomegalovirus exposure and HLA in healthy donors. With 60 Vbeta and 13 Jbeta primers, the PCR was carried out. Profiling relied on immunoSEQ multiplex PCR, and the TCRdb table lists in-frame clones only, not all of them. The data show roughly 130,000 clones, with roughly 71% seen just once and under 6.5% held by the top ten. Specimen: PBMCs. The origin of the receptors is a woman aged 45-60 years in good health and CMV-seropositive.

The chain recombines TRBV19 with TRBJ2-5; 9 nucleotides match TRBD2. This CDR3 contains 14 residues. V was clipped by 5 bases and J by 2 bases; unmatched bases: 3. Germline-derived CDR1 and CDR2 are LNHDA and SQIVND (reference sequence). CDR3 nucleotide sequence: TGTGCCAGTAGTCTAGCGGGGACACAAGAGACCCAGTACTTC. It codes for CASSLAGTQETQYF.

The rearrangement joins TRBV6-1 to TRBJ2-7, with D perhaps matching TRBD1 (5 bases). Germline V gene data show CDR1 as MNHNS and CDR2 as SASEGT. There are 16 residues in the CDR3. Trimming stripped 0 bases from V and 3 bases from J, with 15 bases between. DNA for the CDR3: TGTGCCAGCAGTGAAGCGCGTGGGGCCCAATTCTACGAGCAGTACTTC. Translating it yields CASSEARGAQFYEQYF.

This rearrangement joins TRBV29-1 to TRBJ1-2; 7 bases align to TRBD1. CDR1 and CDR2 from the germline V gene are SQVTM and ANQGSEA. This CDR3 contains 12 residues. V lost 6 bases and J lost 4; bases outside the gene matches: 5. CDR3 residues: CSVPRDSYGYTF. DNA for the CDR3: TGCAGCGTACCCCGGGACAGCTATGGCTACACCTTC.

The chain has TRBV2 and TRBJ2-1; TRBD2 matches at 8 bases. This CDR3 is 14 amino acids long. CDR1 is SNHLY, CDR2 FYNNEI, per germline. V trimming: 6 bases; J trimming: 9 bases; junction bases outside the gene matches: 10. For the CDR3, the DNA is TGTGCCAGCAGCATCCGGGGGGGCCTCGGTGAGCAGTTCTTC. This sequence encodes CASSIRGGLGEQFF.

V gene TRBV5-4 combines with J gene TRBJ1-1; 9 nucleotides line up with TRBD1. This CDR3 contains 15 residues. The V segment lost 0 bases and the J segment 7 bases; nucleotides outside the gene matches: 7. In germline, CDR1 is SGHNT, CDR2 YYREEE (reference sequence). Here the CDR3 reads CASSLVGDRGYEAFF. The CDR3 coding sequence is TGTGCCAGCAGCTTGGTCGGCGACAGGGGGTATGAAGCTTTCTTT.

The chain employs TRBV6-5 and TRBJ2-3; D unclear. The CDR3 runs to 14 residues. V was pared by 5 bases and J by 0 bases, with 9 bases between. Germline V gene sequence: CDR1 MNHEY, CDR2 SVGAGI. The CDR3 nucleotides are TGTGCCAGCAGTCCGGAGTTAAGCACAGATACGCAGTATTTT. It is translated as CASSPELSTDTQYF.

This sequence joins TRBV11-2 and TRBJ2-7; D might be TRBD1 (6 bases). Germline CDR1 reads SGHAT; CDR2 reads FQNNGV. Trimming cost V 5 bases and J 2 bases, with 13 bases left between them. The CDR3 is 14 amino acids. The CDR3 sequence: CASSPDRTAYEQYF. The CDR3 nucleotides read TGTGCCAGCAGCCCCGACAGGACCGCCTACGAGCAGTACTTC.

The V call is TRBV4-3, the J call TRBJ1-2; 7 bases are a match to TRBD1. The CDR3 spans 17 residues. CDR1 and CDR2 (germline): LGHNA, YSLEER. Trimming at V came to 4 bases and at J to 0 bases, leaving 11 bases not matched to a gene. The DNA of the CDR3 is TGCGCCAGCAGCCTTACTATCGGGACAGCAACTAACTATGGCTACACCTTC. Translation: CASSLTIGTATNYGYTF.

The CDR3 is CASSEVQGISEAFF. In nucleotides, the CDR3 is TGTGCCAGCAGTGAAGTCCAGGGGATTTCTGAAGCTTTCTTT. The V call is TRBV6-5, the J call TRBJ1-1, with D maybe TRBD1 (6 bases). Germline CDR1 reads MNHEY; CDR2 reads SVGAGI. The CDR3 sequence is 14 residues long. Trimming pared 5 bases from V and 6 bases from J, leaving 16 bases between.

As to this clone: One end of the junction is discordant with germline, which a read error may explain. The chain is built from TRBV11-3 and TRBJ1-1; D not certain. Germline loops: CDR1 SGHNT, CDR2 YENEEA. This CDR3 is 9 amino acids long. The CDR3 nucleotides read TGTGCCAGCGGCCACGGGAGGGCCTTT. It is translated as CASGHGRAF.

The chain joins TRBV5-1 to TRBJ2-3; possible D gene TRBD1, 5 bases. The CDR3 consists of 16 residues. V dropped 1 base and J dropped 1 base, with 13 bases sitting between them. In germline, CDR1 is SGHRS, CDR2 YFSETQ. In DNA form, the CDR3 reads TGCGCCAGCAGCTTGAACCTCAGGGTCGGCACAGATACGCAGTATTTT. As protein: CASSLNLRVGTDTQYF.

This chain links TRBV6-5 with TRBJ1-3; no firm D call. In germline, CDR1 is MNHEY, CDR2 SVGAGI. V lost 2 bases to trimming and J lost 2 bases, with 13 bases between them. The length of the CDR3 is 16 residues. In nucleotides, the CDR3 is TGTGCCAGCAGTTACAGGTGGGAGGCAGCTGGAAACACCATATATTTT. Amino acid sequence: CASSYRWEAAGNTIYF.

V and J are TRBV19 and TRBJ1-4; no clear D. The CDR3 loop spans 14 amino acids. Looked up from germline, CDR1 is LNHDA and CDR2 is SQIVND (reference sequence). V was pared by 3 bases and J by 7 bases, with 12 bases between. CDR3 DNA: TGTGCCAGTAGTATCGGCGTACAGAGTGAAAAACTGTTTTTT. This translates into CASSIGVQSEKLFF.

The chain has TRBV2 and TRBJ1-1, with TRBD1 identical over 9 bases. Germline loops: CDR1 SNHLY, CDR2 FYNNEI. Germline trimming cut 5 bases from V and 6 bases from J; bases unmatched to any gene: 10. The CDR3 sequence is 15 residues long. The CDR3 DNA follows: TGTGCCAGCAGTCAGGGGACAGGGTTGAATCCTGAAGCTTTCTTT. Translating it yields CASSQGTGLNPEAFF.

The chain has TRBV6-5 and TRBJ2-1; possibly TRBD2 for D (6 bases). Germline CDR1 and CDR2: MNHEY and SVGAGI. Trimming pared 6 bases from V and 4 bases from J, leaving 13 bases between. CDR3 length equals 14 residues. The chain's CDR3 is CASSQLGGYNEQFF. The DNA for the CDR3 is TGTGCCAGCAGCCAACTCGGGGGTTACAATGAGCAGTTCTTC.